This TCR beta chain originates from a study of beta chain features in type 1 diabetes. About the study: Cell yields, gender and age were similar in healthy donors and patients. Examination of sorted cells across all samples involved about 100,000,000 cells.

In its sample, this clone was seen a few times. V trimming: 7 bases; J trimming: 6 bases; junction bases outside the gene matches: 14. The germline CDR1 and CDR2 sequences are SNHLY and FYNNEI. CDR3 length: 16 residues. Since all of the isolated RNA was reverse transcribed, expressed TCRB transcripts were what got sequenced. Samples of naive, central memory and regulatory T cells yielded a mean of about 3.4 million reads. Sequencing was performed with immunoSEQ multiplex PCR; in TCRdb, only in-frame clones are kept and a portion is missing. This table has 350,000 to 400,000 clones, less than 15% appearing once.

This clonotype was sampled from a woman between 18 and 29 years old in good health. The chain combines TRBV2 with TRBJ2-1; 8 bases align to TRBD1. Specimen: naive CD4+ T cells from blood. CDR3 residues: CASMRAGTGFRNEQFF. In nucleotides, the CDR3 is TGTGCCAGCATGAGAGCCGGGACAGGCTTTCGCAATGAGCAGTTCTTC.